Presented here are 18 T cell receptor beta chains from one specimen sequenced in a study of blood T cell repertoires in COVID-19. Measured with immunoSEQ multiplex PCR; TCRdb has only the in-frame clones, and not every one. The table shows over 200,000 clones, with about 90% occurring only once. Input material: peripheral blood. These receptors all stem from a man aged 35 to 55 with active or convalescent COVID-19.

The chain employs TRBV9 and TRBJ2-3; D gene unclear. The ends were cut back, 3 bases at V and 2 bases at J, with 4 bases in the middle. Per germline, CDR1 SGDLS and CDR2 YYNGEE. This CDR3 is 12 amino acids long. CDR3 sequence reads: CASSDYTDTQYF. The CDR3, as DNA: TGTGCCAGCAGCGACTACACAGATACGCAGTATTTT.

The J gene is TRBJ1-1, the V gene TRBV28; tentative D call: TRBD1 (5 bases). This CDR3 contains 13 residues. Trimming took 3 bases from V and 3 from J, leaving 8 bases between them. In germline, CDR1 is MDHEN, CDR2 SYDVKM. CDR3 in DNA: TGTGCCAGCAGTTTCGACAGCCACACTGAAGCTTTCTTT. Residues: CASSFDSHTEAFF.

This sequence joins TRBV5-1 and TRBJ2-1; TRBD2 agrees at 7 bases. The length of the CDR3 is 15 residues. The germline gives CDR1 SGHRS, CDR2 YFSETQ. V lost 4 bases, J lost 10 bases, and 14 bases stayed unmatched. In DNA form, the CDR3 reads TGCGCCAGCAGCCCGGAAGCGGGACCGTATGGAGAGCAGTTCTTC. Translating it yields CASSPEAGPYGEQFF.

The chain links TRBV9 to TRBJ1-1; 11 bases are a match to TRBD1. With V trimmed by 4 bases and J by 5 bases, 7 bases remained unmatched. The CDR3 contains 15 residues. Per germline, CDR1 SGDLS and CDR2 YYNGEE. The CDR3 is CASSSGQGAGTEAFF. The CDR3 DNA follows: TGTGCCAGCAGCTCTGGACAGGGGGCAGGGACTGAAGCTTTCTTT.

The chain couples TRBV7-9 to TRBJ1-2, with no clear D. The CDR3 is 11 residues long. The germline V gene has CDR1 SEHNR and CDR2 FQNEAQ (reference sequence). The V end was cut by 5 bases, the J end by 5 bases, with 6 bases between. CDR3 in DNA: TGTGCCAGCAGCCCGACATATGGCTACACCTTC. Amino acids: CASSPTYGYTF.

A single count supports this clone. The CDR3, as DNA: TGCGCCAGCAGCCAAGGACTGACTATGGGCTACACCTTC. Translating it yields CASSQGLTMGYTF. V usage is TRBV4-1 and J usage is TRBJ1-2; no firm D call. This CDR3 is built from 13 residues. The germline V and J ends were trimmed by 1 base and 8 bases, with 11 bases remaining between them. Germline-derived CDR1 and CDR2 are MGHRA and YSYEKL.

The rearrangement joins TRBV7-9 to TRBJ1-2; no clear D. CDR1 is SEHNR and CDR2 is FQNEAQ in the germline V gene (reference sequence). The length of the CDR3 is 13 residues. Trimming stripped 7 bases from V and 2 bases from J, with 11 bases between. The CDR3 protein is CASTPGGNYGYTF. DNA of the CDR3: TGTGCCAGCACCCCTGGAGGAAACTATGGCTACACCTTC.

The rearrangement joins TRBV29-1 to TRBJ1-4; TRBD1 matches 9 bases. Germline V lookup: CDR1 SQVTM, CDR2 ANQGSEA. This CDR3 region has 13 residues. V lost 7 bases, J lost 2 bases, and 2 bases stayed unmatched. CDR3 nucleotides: TGCAGCGCACAGGGGGCGACTAATGAAAAACTGTTTTTT. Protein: CSAQGATNEKLFF. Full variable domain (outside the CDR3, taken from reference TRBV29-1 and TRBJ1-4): SAVISQKPSRDICQRGTSLTIQCQVDSQVTMMFWYRQQPGQSLTLIATANQGSEATYESGFVIDKFPISRPNLTFSTLTVSNMSPEDSSIYLCSAQGATNEKLFFGSGTQLSVL.

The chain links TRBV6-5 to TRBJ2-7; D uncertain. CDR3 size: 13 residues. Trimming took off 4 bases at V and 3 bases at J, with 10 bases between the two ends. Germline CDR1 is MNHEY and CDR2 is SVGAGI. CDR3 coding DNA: TGTGCCAGCAGTTCTATTGGGCTCTACGAGCAGTACTTC. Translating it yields CASSSIGLYEQYF.

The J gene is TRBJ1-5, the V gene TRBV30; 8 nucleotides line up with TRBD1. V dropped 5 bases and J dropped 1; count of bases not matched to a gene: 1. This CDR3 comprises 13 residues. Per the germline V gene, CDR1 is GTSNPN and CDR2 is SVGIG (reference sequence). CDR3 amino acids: CAWDRGSNQPQHF. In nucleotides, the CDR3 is TGTGCCTGGGACAGGGGAAGCAATCAGCCCCAGCATTTT.

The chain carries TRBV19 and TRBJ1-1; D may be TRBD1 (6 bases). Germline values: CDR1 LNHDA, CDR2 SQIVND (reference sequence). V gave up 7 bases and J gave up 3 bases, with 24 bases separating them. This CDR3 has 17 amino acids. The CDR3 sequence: CASTPAQGMVWDTEAFF. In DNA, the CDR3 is TGTGCCAGTACCCCAGCCCAGGGGATGGTTTGGGACACTGAAGCTTTCTTT.

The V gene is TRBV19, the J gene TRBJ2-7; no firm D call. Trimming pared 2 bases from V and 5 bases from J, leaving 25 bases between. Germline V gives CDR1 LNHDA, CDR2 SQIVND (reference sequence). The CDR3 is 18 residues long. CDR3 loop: CASSIHPQTPLLGNEQYF. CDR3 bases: TGTGCCAGTAGTATACATCCCCAGACACCTTTGCTGGGCAACGAGCAGTACTTC.

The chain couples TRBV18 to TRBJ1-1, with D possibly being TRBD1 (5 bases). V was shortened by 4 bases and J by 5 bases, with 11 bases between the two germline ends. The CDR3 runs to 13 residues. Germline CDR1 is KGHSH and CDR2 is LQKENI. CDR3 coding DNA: TGTGCCAGCTCACTCGACAGTCGAACTGAAGCTTTCTTT. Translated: CASSLDSRTEAFF.

For the CDR3, the DNA is TGTGCCACCAGTGATCCTAGCGGGAGGCACAATGAGCAGTTCTTC. This encodes CATSDPSGRHNEQFF. J is TRBJ2-1 and V is TRBV24-1; TRBD2 agrees at 11 bases. The CDR3 spans 15 residues. J gave up 5 bases and V 3 bases, and 2 bases lay outside the gene matches. The germline V gene has CDR1 KGHDR and CDR2 SFDVKD.

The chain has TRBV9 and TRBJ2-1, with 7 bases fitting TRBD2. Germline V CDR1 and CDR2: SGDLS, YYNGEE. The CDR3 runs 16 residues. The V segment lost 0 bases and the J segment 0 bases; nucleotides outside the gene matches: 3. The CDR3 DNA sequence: TGTGCCAGCAGCGTAGCGCGGGAGAGCTCCTACAATGAGCAGTTCTTC. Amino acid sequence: CASSVARESSYNEQFF.

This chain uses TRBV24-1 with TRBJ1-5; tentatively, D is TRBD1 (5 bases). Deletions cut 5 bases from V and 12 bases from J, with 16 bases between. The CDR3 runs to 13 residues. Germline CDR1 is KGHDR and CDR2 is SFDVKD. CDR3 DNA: TGTGCCACCAGTGTATCCGCTGACAGCTTCCAGCATTTT. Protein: CATSVSADSFQHF.

The CDR3 region is CASSSGLLQGLDEQFF. The CDR3 DNA follows: TGTGCCAGCAGCTCGGGCCTTCTCCAGGGCTTGGATGAGCAGTTCTTC. The V gene is TRBV7-9, the J gene TRBJ2-1; tentative D call: TRBD1 (5 bases). From germline, CDR1 is SEHNR and CDR2 FQNEAQ (reference sequence). The CDR3 is 16 residues long. Trimming pared 4 bases from V and 8 bases from J, leaving 21 bases between.

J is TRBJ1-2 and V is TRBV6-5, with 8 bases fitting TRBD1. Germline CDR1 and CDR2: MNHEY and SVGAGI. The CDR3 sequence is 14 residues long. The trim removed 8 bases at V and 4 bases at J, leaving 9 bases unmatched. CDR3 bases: TGTGCCAGCCGGATAGGACAGGGCATCTATGGCTACACCTTC. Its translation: CASRIGQGIYGYTF.